These T cell receptor beta chains were read from a single sample in a study of T cell responses to AZD1222 COVID-19 vaccine. Using immunoSEQ multiplex PCR, the repertoire was profiled, and TCRdb retains in-frame clones only, with some absent. The sample has approximately 160,000 clones, about nine tenths seen once; the top ten hold 2% to 2.5%. The sample consisted of peripheral blood, taken on day 0 of AZD1222 vaccination. The receptors were gathered from an adult in good health. Each CDR3 is given with its conserved first and last residue. The order of the fields is J gene, V gene, clone size, D gene, CDR3 protein, CDR3 DNA. D genes are given only for firm matches. Rows give clone size only sometimes, using once, few, many, or a class for an expanded clone.

TRBJ2-1,TRBV5-1,many,TRBD2,CASSGGLAGDNEQFF,TGCGCCAGCAGCGGGGGACTAGCGGGAGATAATGAGCAGTTCTTC
TRBJ2-7,TRBV5-5,.,.,CASSPPAAYEQYF,TGTGCCAGCAGCCCCCCGGCCGCCTACGAGCAGTACTTC
TRBJ2-1,TRBV27,.,.,CASKLPGLTPRVIF,TGTGCCAGCAAACTACCGGGACTCACACCGCGTGTAATCTTC
TRBJ1-3,TRBV2,.,.,CASSPTWTDGNTIYF,TGTGCCAGCAGTCCGACTTGGACAGACGGAAACACCATATATTTT
TRBJ1-6,TRBV25-1,.,.,CASSESAGIGSPLHF,TGTGCCAGCAGTGAATCGGCAGGGATCGGTTCACCCCTCCACTTT
TRBJ1-1,TRBV9,.,TRBD1,CASSGTGTGNTEAFF,TGTGCCAGCAGCGGTACCGGGACAGGGAACACTGAAGCTTTCTTT
TRBJ2-7,TRBV30,few,.,CAWNRVGIGEQYF,TGTGCCTGGAACAGGGTCGGAATCGGCGAGCAGTACTTC
TRBJ2-1,TRBV7-2,few,TRBD1,CASSRDRAYNEQFF,TGTGCCAGCAGCCGGGACAGGGCCTACAATGAGCAGTTCTTC
TRBJ1-2,TRBV18,.,.,CASSPVGTDFSF,TGTGCCAGCTCTCCCGTGGGGACCGACTTCTCCTTC
TRBJ1-4,TRBV30,.,.,CASKFGKLQGFNEKLFF,TGTGCCTCGAAATTCGGAAAACTGCAGGGGTTTAATGAAAAACTGTTTTTT
TRBJ1-6,TRBV5-4,.,.,CASRREGRWNSPLHF,TGTGCCAGCAGACGGGAGGGCAGGTGGAATTCACCCCTCCACTTT
TRBJ1-4,TRBV14,.,TRBD1,CASSQTQGINEKLFF,TGTGCCAGCAGCCAAACACAGGGGATAAATGAAAAACTGTTTTTT
TRBJ2-3,TRBV3-1/TRBV3-2,.,TRBD2,CASSSGLEWTDTQYF,TGTGCCAGCAGCTCGGGACTAGAGTGGACAGATACGCAGTATTTT
TRBJ1-2,TRBV6-6,.,.,CASSYRGGTNYGYTF,TGTGCCAGCAGTTACCGGGGTGGGACTAACTATGGCTACACCTTC
TRBJ1-1,TRBV29-1,.,.,CSCKVGGLNTEAFF,TGCAGCTGCAAGGTAGGGGGATTGAACACTGAAGCTTTCTTT
TRBJ2-1,TRBV7-6,.,TRBD2,CASSPTSGRDNEQFF,TGTGCCAGCAGCCCGACTAGCGGGAGGGATAATGAGCAGTTCTTC
TRBJ2-5,TRBV7-9,.,TRBD2,CASSLRASGSQETQYF,TGTGCCAGCAGCTTGAGGGCTAGCGGGAGCCAGGAGACCCAGTACTTC
TRBJ2-3,TRBV19,.,TRBD2,CASSGGRASTDTQYF,TGTGCCAGTAGTGGCGGGAGGGCCAGCACAGATACGCAGTATTTT
TRBJ1-3,TRBV28,few,.,CASRATGYGNTIYF,TGTGCCAGCAGGGCCACAGGCTATGGAAACACCATATATTTT
TRBJ2-5,TRBV20-1,.,.,CSASTPFQETQYF,TGCAGTGCTAGTACCCCGTTCCAAGAGACCCAGTACTTC
TRBJ2-2,TRBV7-8,few,TRBD2,CASSPGTSGNAGELFF,TGTGCCAGCAGCCCAGGGACTAGCGGGAACGCCGGGGAGCTGTTTTTT
TRBJ1-6,TRBV10-3,.,.,CAISDSLYNSPLHF,TGTGCCATCAGTGACAGTCTCTATAATTCACCCCTCCACTTT
TRBJ1-1,TRBV19,once,.,CASSIRVNTEAFF,TGTGCCAGTAGTATAAGGGTGAACACTGAAGCTTTCTTT
TRBJ2-5,TRBV5-8,.,.,CASSLRPSVQETQYF,TGTGCCAGCAGCTTGAGGCCGAGTGTCCAAGAGACCCAGTACTTC
TRBJ1-1,TRBV25-1,.,.,CASSADTEAFF,TGTGCCAGCAGTGCTGACACTGAAGCTTTCTTT
TRBJ1-1,TRBV14,.,.,CASSHFPGDTEAFF,TGTGCCAGCAGCCATTTTCCAGGGGACACTGAAGCTTTCTTT
TRBJ2-1,TRBV4-1,.,.,CASSQDLARNEQFF,TGCGCCAGCAGCCAAGACCTGGCGAGAAATGAGCAGTTCTTC
TRBJ1-5,TRBV19,.,.,CASSIRGPWKPQHF,TGTGCCAGTAGTATAAGGGGTCCCTGGAAGCCCCAGCATTTT
TRBJ2-7,TRBV11-2,.,.,CASSLSEGSYEQYF,TGTGCCAGCAGCTTAAGTGAGGGAAGCTACGAGCAGTACTTC
TRBJ2-1,TRBV6-2/TRBV6-3,.,.,CASSYSPPTGLYNEQFF,TGTGCCAGCAGTTACTCTCCACCGACAGGACTCTACAATGAGCAGTTCTTC
TRBJ2-1,TRBV4-1,.,TRBD2,CASSRDFRLAGVNEQFF,TGCGCCAGCAGCCGGGACTTTCGACTAGCGGGAGTCAATGAGCAGTTCTTC
TRBJ2-1,TRBV24-1,.,TRBD1,CATSDLGSPGTGDYNEQFF,TGTGCCACCAGTGACCTCGGGTCCCCCGGGACAGGAGATTACAATGAGCAGTTCTTC
TRBJ2-2,TRBV15,.,.,CATSRESPASLNTGELFF,TGTGCCACCAGCAGAGAATCCCCAGCATCATTGAACACCGGGGAGCTGTTTTTT
TRBJ1-4,TRBV27,.,TRBD1,CASSIGGAPGQAQLFF,TGTGCCAGCAGTATAGGGGGGGCCCCGGGACAGGCCCAACTGTTTTTT
TRBJ2-1,TRBV6-6,.,.,CASSYSGYEQFF,TGTGCCAGCAGTTACTCCGGCTATGAGCAGTTCTTC
TRBJ2-1,TRBV10-3,.,TRBD2,CAIAGRGDNEQFF,TGTGCCATCGCTGGGCGGGGGGACAATGAGCAGTTCTTC
TRBJ1-2,TRBV19,.,.,CASSIAGLANYGYTF,TGTGCCAGTAGTATAGCCGGATTAGCTAACTATGGCTACACCTTC
TRBJ2-7,TRBV11-1,.,.,CASSPRDSIEQYF,TGTGCCAGCAGCCCCCGGGACTCGATCGAGCAGTACTTC
TRBJ2-1,TRBV6-2/TRBV6-3,.,TRBD2,CASSYKGLASRSYNEQFF,TGTGCCAGCAGTTACAAGGGACTAGCGTCCCGCTCCTACAATGAGCAGTTCTTC
TRBJ2-1,TRBV25-1,.,TRBD2,CASSDGRRESLNEQFF,TGTGCCAGCAGTGATGGTCGGCGGGAGTCCCTCAATGAGCAGTTCTTC
TRBJ2-7,TRBV5-1,few,.,CASSLVFGRENEQYF,TGCGCCAGCAGCTTAGTTTTCGGCAGGGAAAACGAGCAGTACTTC
TRBJ2-1,TRBV6-6,.,.,CASSYSSSEQFF,TGTGCCAGCAGTTACTCTTCTTCGGAGCAGTTCTTC
TRBJ2-1,TRBV6-5,.,.,CASSQGRPGEQFF,TGTGCCAGCAGCCAGGGGAGGCCGGGTGAGCAGTTCTTC
TRBJ2-7,TRBV6-6,.,.,CASSYSSEQYF,TGTGCCAGCAGTTACTCTTCGGAGCAGTACTTC
TRBJ1-1,TRBV2,.,TRBD1,CASWGQPNTEAFF,TGTGCCAGCTGGGGACAGCCGAACACTGAAGCTTTCTTT
TRBJ1-2,TRBV19,.,TRBD1,CASSRQGASNYGYTF,TGTGCCAGTAGTAGGCAGGGGGCCTCTAACTATGGCTACACCTTC
TRBJ1-2,TRBV5-1,.,.,CASSLAIEGGYTF,TGCGCCAGCAGCTTGGCCATAGAGGGTGGCTACACCTTC
TRBJ2-7,TRBV6-5,.,TRBD2,CASSYDGLAAQYF,TGTGCCAGCAGTTACGACGGACTAGCGGCCCAGTACTTC